The clone carrying this T cell receptor (beta chain) was detected only a few times. Its antigen remains unknown. Mismatch with germline at one junction end may stem from a read error. The sample is drawn from a study of response to subunit inactivated influenza vaccine. The CDR3 length is 12 residues. The germline gives CDR1 DFQATT, CDR2 SNEGSKA (reference sequence). A single record per CDR3 protein comes from TCRdb applying MiXCR to the RT-PCR reads. The table records some 850,000 distinct CDR3 sequences, less than 20% of them present only once. Study results and caveats: Each seasonal influenza vaccination recruits few new T cells, the authors suggested.

The chain couples TRBV20-1 to TRBJ2-2; the D call may be TRBD1 or TRBD2 (5 bases each). The material was PBMCs from blood, obtained about 5 days after vaccination. The source is a man aged 45-60 years who received an inactivated influenza vaccine. The CDR3 region has the DNA TGCAGTGCTAGACAGTTCACCGGGGACCTGTTTTTT. This encodes CSARQFTGDLFF.